The next 27 T cell receptor beta chains were all read from a single sample in a study of Ad26.COV2.S vaccination and SARS-CoV-2 variants. Treatment specified: around 19 received Ad26.COV2.S at low or high dose, single or two shots; 5 received placebo; per-sample allocation not given. Vaccine and placebo recipients were sampled on day 63 after the first injection. The protocol was immunoSEQ multiplex PCR, while the TCRdb copy is restricted to in-frame clones and leaves out a portion. There are some 290,000 clones in the sample; around four fifths occur only once, and 2.1% lies in the top ten. This specimen was peripheral blood, taken in a trial of Ad26.COV2.S vaccine versus placebo. The receptors shown here come from a person between 18 and 65 years old who received the Ad26.COV2.S COVID-19 vaccine or a placebo.

This chain connects TRBV3-1 (or the pseudogene TRBV3-2) to TRBJ2-5; 11 bases fit TRBD2. Germline V lookup: CDR1 LGHDT, CDR2 YNNKEL (reference sequence). The CDR3 extends over 20 amino acids. Unmatched junction bases numbered 21, after V lost 5 bases and J lost 4 bases. The CDR3 reads CASSRVAGGNPLLPRETQYF. The CDR3 DNA reads as TGTGCCAGCAGCAGAGTAGCGGGGGGGAACCCCCTCCTACCCCGAGAGACCCAGTACTTC.

This chain links TRBV11-3 with TRBJ1-3, with D possibly being TRBD1 (5 bases). The V and J ends lost 5 bases and 4 bases respectively, with 15 bases between them. CDR1 and CDR2 from the germline V gene are SGHNT and YENEEA. The CDR3 is made up of 15 amino acids. The CDR3 loop is CASSPLGALGNTIYF. The CDR3 DNA reads TGTGCCAGCAGCCCCCTTGGGGCGCTCGGAAACACCATATATTTT.

The chain links TRBV5-4 to TRBJ1-3; D possibly corresponds to TRBD1 (5 bases). The V gene's germline CDR1 is SGHNT and CDR2 YYREEE (reference sequence). With 0 bases removed from V and 7 bases from J, the gap between germline ends came to 14 bases. CDR3 size: 15 residues. CDR3 sequence (DNA): TGTGCCAGCAGCTTGGGGGGGGATGGTTTGAACACCATATATTTT. Translation: CASSLGGDGLNTIYF.

This chain connects TRBV3-1 (or the pseudogene TRBV3-2) to TRBJ2-2, with TRBD1 matching 8 bases. J was trimmed by 5 bases and V by 1 base; bases with no gene match: 6. Germline V lookup: CDR1 LGHDT, CDR2 YNNKEL (reference sequence). This CDR3 has 16 residues. CDR3 coding DNA: TGTGCCAGCAGCCAAGGGGGCAGGGGGCCTACCGGGGAGCTGTTTTTT. It encodes CASSQGGRGPTGELFF.

The V gene is TRBV4-1, the J gene TRBJ2-7; TRBD1 matches at 9 bases. The V gene end was trimmed by 0 bases and the J gene end by 5 bases; junction bases not matched to a gene: 5. Germline V lookup: CDR1 MGHRA, CDR2 YSYEKL. The CDR3 extends over 15 amino acids. The CDR3 DNA follows: TGCGCCAGCAGCCAAGAACGGACAGGGGTACACGAGCAGTACTTC. This translates into CASSQERTGVHEQYF.

Only a few counts were recorded for this clone. The chain uses TRBV6-5 and TRBJ1-2; 9 bases line up with TRBD1. V shed 6 bases, J shed 3 bases, and the junction held 8 bases outside the gene matches. The CDR3 has 15 amino acids. Germline lookup yields CDR1 MNHEY and CDR2 SVGAGI. CDR3 in DNA: TGTGCCAGCAGCCCGAGGAGGACAGGGGACTATGGCTACACCTTC. Protein: CASSPRRTGDYGYTF.

The chain uses TRBV5-7 and TRBJ1-6, with TRBD1 matching 7 bases. TRBV5-7 is filed as an ORF, its function uncertain. With 2 bases clipped from V and 8 bases from J, the junction kept 13 bases outside the gene matches. The CDR3 runs to 17 residues. The CDR3 DNA follows: TGTGCCAGCAGCTTCACATCTCGGGGAGGGGGCGATTCACCCCTCCACTTT. Translating gives CASSFTSRGGGDSPLHF.

The chain joins TRBV5-1 to TRBJ2-2, with D possibly matching TRBD2 (6 bases). The germline gives CDR1 SGHRS, CDR2 YFSETQ. Trimming removed 1 base from V and 6 bases from J, with 10 bases in between. The CDR3 extends over 14 amino acids. CDR3 in amino acids: CASSLSGDAGELFF. The CDR3 DNA is TGCGCCAGCAGCTTGTCGGGGGACGCCGGGGAGCTGTTTTTT.

In its sample, this clone was seen once. The genes are TRBV5-1 and TRBJ1-4, with D perhaps TRBD1 (6 bases). The germline CDR1 and CDR2 sequences are SGHRS and YFSETQ. CDR3 length equals 13 residues. Trimming cost V 0 bases and J 8 bases, with 8 bases left between them. In nucleotides, the CDR3 is TGCGCCAGCAGCTTGGGGACAGCCGAAAAACTGTTTTTT. It is translated as CASSLGTAEKLFF.

The chain is built from TRBV5-1 and TRBJ1-1, with no clear D. V dropped 0 bases and J dropped 1 base, with 10 bases sitting between them. Germline V lookup: CDR1 SGHRS, CDR2 YFSETQ. The CDR3 extends over 15 amino acids. CDR3 in DNA: TGCGCCAGCAGCTTGGTACTACAGAAGAACACTGAAGCTTTCTTT. It specifies CASSLVLQKNTEAFF.

V and J are TRBV6-2 or TRBV6-3 and TRBJ2-7, with a tentative D call TRBD1 (6 bases). Per the germline V gene, CDR1 is MNHEY and CDR2 is SVGEGT. The CDR3 is 15 residues long. Trimming left V 5 bases short and J 3 bases short, with 17 bases between. This CDR3 reads CASSPALGHLYEQYF. As DNA, the CDR3 is TGTGCCAGCAGTCCGGCGCTGGGACACCTCTACGAGCAGTACTTC.

The CDR3 is CASSVTGTATSNEKLFF. The CDR3 nucleotides read TGTGCCAGCAGCGTAACCGGGACAGCGACAAGTAATGAAAAACTGTTTTTT. This sequence joins TRBV5-6 and TRBJ1-4; TRBD1 matches 7 bases. Germline V lookup: CDR1 SGHDT, CDR2 YYEEEE. This CDR3 contains 17 residues. Germline trimming cut 4 bases from V and 4 bases from J; bases unmatched to any gene: 13.

The rearrangement links TRBV2 to TRBJ1-2, with D perhaps TRBD1 (6 bases). The CDR3 sequence is 13 residues long. CDR1 is SNHLY, CDR2 FYNNEI, per germline. The V end lost 4 bases, the J end lost 8 bases, and 14 bases lay between the germline ends. The CDR3 bases are TGTGCCAGCAGTGTCCTGACAGGCCAAGGCTACACCTTC. It specifies CASSVLTGQGYTF. The full variable domain, with the rest looked up from reference TRBV2 and TRBJ1-2, is EPEVTQTPSHQVTQMGQEVILRCVPISNHLYFYWYRQILGQKVEFLVSFYNNEISEKSEIFDDQFSVERPDGSNFTLKIRSTKLEDSAMYFCASSVLTGQGYTFGSGTRLTVV.

This sequence joins TRBV18 and TRBJ1-2, with 10 nucleotides matching TRBD1. This CDR3 is built from 17 residues. Trimming removed 7 bases from V and 6 bases from J; junction bases left unmatched: 17. CDR1 KGHSH and CDR2 LQKENI come from the germline V gene. CDR3 in amino acids: CASYWEAKTGGEDGYTF. CDR3 nucleotide sequence: TGTGCCAGCTACTGGGAAGCCAAGACAGGGGGCGAGGATGGCTACACCTTC.

This clone showed up just once. This chain connects TRBV19 to TRBJ2-7, with D hard to call. Trimming stripped 0 bases from V and 6 bases from J, with 15 bases between. From germline, CDR1 is LNHDA and CDR2 SQIVND (reference sequence). This CDR3 contains 15 residues. In DNA form, the CDR3 reads TGTGCCAGTAGTATAGATCTAAGAGCGCGAGGCGAGCAGTACTTC. Translating gives CASSIDLRARGEQYF.

This chain connects TRBV5-1 to TRBJ2-5; 15 bases fit TRBD2. The V gene's germline CDR1 is SGHRS and CDR2 YFSETQ. This CDR3 is built from 14 residues. The ends lost 10 bases at V and 7 bases at J; junction bases unmatched: 8. CDR3 residues: CASRTSGGAGTQYF. CDR3 bases: TGCGCCTCAAGGACTAGCGGGGGGGCCGGGACCCAGTACTTC. The variable domain in full, with the rest retrieved from reference TRBV5-1 and TRBJ2-5, is KAGVTQTPRYLIKTRGQQVTLSCSPISGHRSVSWYQQTPGQGLQFLFEYFSETQRNKGNFPGRFSGRQFSNSRSEMNVSTLELGDSALYLCASRTSGGAGTQYFGPGTRLLVL.

This clone turned up a few times. The rearrangement links TRBV7-9 to TRBJ2-7; possibly TRBD1 or TRBD2 for D (5 bases each). CDR3 length equals 16 residues. Trimming removed 1 base at V and 4 bases at J, with 17 bases between. The germline V gene encodes CDR1 SEHNR and CDR2 FQNEAQ (reference sequence). CDR3 amino acids: CASSLEPGTRGYEQYF. CDR3 bases: TGTGCCAGCAGCTTAGAACCGGGGACCCGGGGATACGAGCAGTACTTC. Combining the CDR3 with reference TRBV7-9 and TRBJ2-7 gives the whole variable domain DTGVSQNPRHKITKRGQNVTFRCDPISEHNRLYWYRQTLGQGPEFLTYFQNEAQLEKSRLLSDRFSAERPKGSFSTLEIQRTEQGDSAMYLCASSLEPGTRGYEQYFGPGTRLTVT.

The chain carries TRBV5-1 and TRBJ1-6; D gene unclear. Trimming cost V 0 bases and J 9 bases, with 16 bases left between them. The CDR3 is made up of 16 amino acids. Per the germline V gene, CDR1 is SGHRS and CDR2 is YFSETQ. The CDR3 sequence: CASSLVTGRIGSPLHF. CDR3 DNA: TGCGCCAGCAGCTTGGTGACCGGGAGGATAGGTTCACCCCTCCACTTT.

V is TRBV27 and J is TRBJ2-7; D is perhaps TRBD1 (5 bases). From germline, CDR1 is MNHEY and CDR2 SMNVEV (reference sequence). The CDR3 contains 14 residues. V was cut by 0 bases and J by 2 bases, with 8 bases left in between. This chain's CDR3 is CASSLSQGPYEQYF. In DNA form, the CDR3 reads TGTGCCAGCAGTTTATCCCAGGGCCCCTACGAGCAGTACTTC.

Regarding this clone: A much larger clone sits a single nucleotide away, making a read error possible. The gene calls are TRBV19 and TRBJ2-1; the D call may be TRBD1 or TRBD2 (6 bases each). CDR3 length: 13 amino acids. V dropped 5 bases and J dropped 4 bases, with 9 bases sitting between them. Germline assignment: CDR1 LNHDA and CDR2 SQIVND (reference sequence). CDR3 sequence (DNA): TGTGCCAGTAGTTCGGGGGCTTACAATGAGCAGTTCTTC. It specifies CASSSGAYNEQFF. The variable domain in full, with the rest retrieved from reference TRBV19 and TRBJ2-1, is DGGITQSPKYLFRKEGQNVTLSCEQNLNHDAMYWYRQDPGQGLRLIYYSQIVNDFQKGDIAEGYSVSREKKESFPLTVTSAQKNPTAFYLCASSSGAYNEQFFGPGTRLTVL.

The DNA of the CDR3 is TGTGCCAGCAGCTGGGACAGGGAGACTCGCACAGATACGCAGTATTTT. Its translation: CASSWDRETRTDTQYF. The chain combines TRBV7-6 with TRBJ2-3; TRBD1 matches at 9 bases. The CDR3 sequence is 16 residues long. In germline, CDR1 is SGHVS, CDR2 FNYEAQ. V dropped 4 bases and J dropped 1; count of bases not matched to a gene: 6.

This rearrangement joins TRBV6-5 to TRBJ1-1; 8 nucleotides line up with TRBD1. The CDR3 is 13 residues long. Germline CDR1 MNHEY, CDR2 SVGAGI. V gave up 7 bases and J gave up 9 bases; unmatched junction bases: 10. DNA for the CDR3: TGTGCCAGCATGCAACTTGACAGGGGCCAAGCTTTCTTT. This translates into CASMQLDRGQAFF.

The chain combines TRBV5-1 with TRBJ1-1, with 7 bases that match TRBD1. The V gene end was trimmed by 4 bases and the J gene end by 6 bases; junction bases not matched to a gene: 9. CDR1 and CDR2 (germline): SGHRS, YFSETQ. The CDR3 totals 14 residues. The CDR3 protein is CASSPVDRVAEAFF. The CDR3 nucleotides read TGCGCCAGCAGCCCTGTTGACAGGGTGGCTGAAGCTTTCTTT.

In its sample, this clone was seen once. The gene calls are TRBV3-1 (or the pseudogene TRBV3-2) and TRBJ2-3, with D unclear. This CDR3 is 15 amino acids long. Trimming shortened V by 0 bases and J by 5 bases, and 12 bases separated the two germline ends. CDR1 is LGHDT, CDR2 YNNKEL, per germline (reference sequence). The chain's CDR3 is CASSQDSGRLDTQYF. CDR3 sequence (DNA): TGTGCCAGCAGCCAAGATTCGGGCAGACTAGATACGCAGTATTTT.

J is TRBJ2-1 and V is TRBV7-8; TRBD2 might be the D (5 bases). The germline V gene encodes CDR1 SGHVS and CDR2 FQNEAQ. V dropped 3 bases and J dropped 0 bases, with 15 bases sitting between them. CDR3 size: 17 residues. The CDR3 DNA is TGTGCCAGCAGCTTCTCGGGGTGGGCGAGCTCCTACAATGAGCAGTTCTTC. This translates into CASSFSGWASSYNEQFF. Full variable domain (outside the CDR3, taken from reference TRBV7-8 and TRBJ2-1): GAGVSQSPRYKVAKRGQDVALRCDPISGHVSLFWYQQALGQGPEFLTYFQNEAQLDKSGLPSDRFFAERPEGSVSTLKIQRTQQEDSAVYLCASSFSGWASSYNEQFFGPGTRLTVL.

V usage is TRBV2 and J usage is TRBJ2-3; tentative D call: TRBD2 (6 bases). The CDR3 covers 13 residues. Deletions cut 6 bases from V and 0 bases from J, with 7 bases between. Per germline, CDR1 SNHLY and CDR2 FYNNEI. For the CDR3, the DNA is TGTGCCAGCAGGGGGGGTAGCACAGATACGCAGTATTTT. The encoded protein is CASRGGSTDTQYF.

This clone was detected a few times. CDR3 amino acids: CASSLDRGPGNTIYF. CDR3 bases: TGCGCCAGCAGCTTGGACAGGGGGCCTGGAAACACCATATATTTT. This chain uses TRBV5-1 with TRBJ1-3; TRBD1 matches 9 bases. Per germline, CDR1 SGHRS and CDR2 YFSETQ. The CDR3 extends over 15 amino acids. Unmatched junction bases numbered 0, after V lost 0 bases and J lost 2 bases.